These T cell receptor beta chains were read from a single sample in a study of cytomegalovirus exposure and HLA in healthy donors. This table comes from immunoSEQ multiplex PCR, and its TCRdb copy is limited to in-frame clones, with some not included. The sample includes over 100,000 clones, roughly 87% of them seen just once. Sequencing was done on a sample of PBMCs. All receptors derive from a young woman in good health and CMV-seronegative. The CDR3 runs from the conserved cysteine through the conserved F or W.

V gene,CDR3 protein
TRBV9,CASSVGSGVVDEQYF
TRBV2,CASTGELETQYF
TRBV5-4,CASSLLQETQYF
TRBV2,CAQARGTGNTIYF
TRBV27,CASSLSFRGNEQFF
TRBV6-1,CASIGLGQTNEKLFF
TRBV5-1,CASSPDRGEKLFF
TRBV29-1,CSARANEKLFF
TRBV7-8,CASSPVAGGGQPQHF
TRBV5-4,CASSRAGDSPLHF
TRBV9,CASSGTASPLHF
TRBV2,CASTGTGVINEQFF
TRBV6-1,CASTRTNTGELFF
TRBV6-5,CARKNRVNEKLFF
TRBV10-2,CASSERTSQFF
TRBV10-3,CAISDHRAARTGGRGSTEAFF
TRBV27,CASSSVNNSPLHF
TRBV6-5,CASSFFQGGGNNEQFF
TRBV19,CASSEGGGASEQFF
TRBV7-9,CASSLDSASTPLHF
TRBV18,CASPGGRTTGELFF
TRBV4-1,CASSHSGVQYF
TRBV7-9,CASSSVVVAAGNEQFF
TRBV18,CASSSQDRGNNSPLHF
TRBV7-6,CASSLVPGDEQYF
TRBV5-5,CASRAGGEETQYF
TRBV5-6,CASSLDGGLNEQFF
TRBV6-5,CASSYSSGQGINEQYF
TRBV28,CASRTTRGRANVLTF
TRBV4-1,CASSQVFRGTGNYGYTF
TRBV6-1,CASARLSSYNEQFF
TRBV7-2,CASSLGLAGGRSYNEQFF
TRBV5-5,CASSLDQGAAQPQHF
TRBV29-1,CSATGGSAKNIQYF
TRBV4-1,CASSPLWGGDNEQFF
TRBV7-2,CASSRGTSGSDTQYF
TRBV18,CASSPTTDTEAFF
TRBV5-1,CASSLFIRQGPSNYGYTF
TRBV13,CASSSERQVYEQYF
TRBV7-9,CASSLLGGMDEKLFF
TRBV13,CASRPRTEMNTGELFF
TRBV10-1,CASSDQNTGELFF
TRBV2,CASRTDRNTEAFF
TRBV7-8,CASTIPGETDQPQHF
TRBV1,CTSTRSFTDTQYF
TRBV27,CASSNGIRGTDTQYF
TRBV7-9,CASSPGQGLYGYTF
TRBV5-1,CASSWNPGGSYNEQFF
TRBV5-1,CASSFGQGGEKLFF
TRBV18,CASSRGLEKLFF
TRBV14,CASSFRQGSHLSGELFF
TRBV6-4,CASSERVWTGPFNQPQHF
TRBV6-1,CASQQLNTGELFF
TRBV12-5,CASAPIDRGLYGYTF
TRBV5-5,CASSFQGSEKGGFF
TRBV10-3,CAISEEWRGDTGELFF
TRBV29-1,CSVDVVRGAETQYF
TRBV4-1,CASSQAQEKWETQYF
TRBV5-1,CASSSETGGGETQYF